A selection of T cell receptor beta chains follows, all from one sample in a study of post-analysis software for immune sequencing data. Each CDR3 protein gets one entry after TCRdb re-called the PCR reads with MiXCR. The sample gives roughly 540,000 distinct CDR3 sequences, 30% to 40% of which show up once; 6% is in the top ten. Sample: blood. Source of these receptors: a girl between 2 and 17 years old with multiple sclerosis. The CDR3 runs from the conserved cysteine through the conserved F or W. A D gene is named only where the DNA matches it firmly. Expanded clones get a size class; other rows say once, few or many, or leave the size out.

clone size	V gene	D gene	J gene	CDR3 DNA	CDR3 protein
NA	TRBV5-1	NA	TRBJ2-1	TGCGCCAGCAGCTCCGGGCCAAGTGAAAATGAGCGGTTCTTC	CASSSGPSENERFF
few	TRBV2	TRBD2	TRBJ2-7	TGTGCCAGCAGTGAGGGGGGGACTACCTACGAGCAGTACTTC	CASSEGGTTYEQYF
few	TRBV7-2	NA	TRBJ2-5	TGTGCCAGCAGCTCGGGGCCGTTCGGTGGTGAGACCCAGTACTTC	CASSSGPFGGETQYF
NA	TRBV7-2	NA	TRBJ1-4	TGTGCCAGCAGCTTAGACAGGACAACTAATGAAAAACTGTTTTTT	CASSLDRTTNEKLFF
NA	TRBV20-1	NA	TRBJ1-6	TGCAGTGCTTTCCGACCGGGGGGTAATTCACCCCTCCACTTT	CSAFRPGGNSPLHF
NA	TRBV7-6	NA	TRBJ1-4	TGTGCCAGCAGCTCCCCGGGGAGAAAACTGTTTTTT	CASSSPGRKLFF
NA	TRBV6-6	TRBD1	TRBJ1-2	TGTGCCAGCAGTTACTCCGGGACAGACTATGGCTACACCTTC	CASSYSGTDYGYTF
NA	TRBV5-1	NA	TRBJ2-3	TGCGCCAGCAGCTTGGTACTTACGGCAGCACAATCCACAGATACGCAGTATTTT	CASSLVLTAAQSTDTQYF
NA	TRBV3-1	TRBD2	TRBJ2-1	TGTGCCAGCAGCCAAGATAGGGAGGCGGGGGGGCGGATTAAGTTCTTC	CASSQDREAGGRIKFF
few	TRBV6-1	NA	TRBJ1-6	TGTGCCAGTGGGAGGGGGGGCCAGGGTGAGTATAATTCACCCCTCCACTTT	CASGRGGQGEYNSPLHF
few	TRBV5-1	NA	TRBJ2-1	TGCGCCAGCAGCCGGATTGGGACCAGCAGCGTGCAGTTCTTC	CASSRIGTSSVQFF
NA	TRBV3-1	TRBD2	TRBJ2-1	TGTGCCAGCAGTCGTCCCGGGACTAGCGGGGGACCCCATTACAATGAGCAGTTCTTC	CASSRPGTSGGPHYNEQFF
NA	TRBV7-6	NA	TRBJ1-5	TGTGCCAGCAGTTCTTCAATTTATAGCAATCAGCCCCAGCATTTT	CASSSSIYSNQPQHF
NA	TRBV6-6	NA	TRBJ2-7	TGTGCCAGCAGTTACGAAGGGTCCCTCTACGAGCAGTACTTC	CASSYEGSLYEQYF
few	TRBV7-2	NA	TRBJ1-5	TGTGCCAGCAGCTTAGCTGTGCCCAATCAGCCCCAGCATTTT	CASSLAVPNQPQHF
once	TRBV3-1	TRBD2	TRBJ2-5	TGTGCCAGCAGCCAAATCGGGCGTATGGGGACTAGCGGGGGAACGAAAGAGACCCAGTACTTC	CASSQIGRMGTSGGTKETQYF
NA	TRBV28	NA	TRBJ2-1	TGTGCCAGCAGTTTTGTACAGAACGGGCTCAATGAGCAGTTCTTC	CASSFVQNGLNEQFF
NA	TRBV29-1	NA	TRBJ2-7	TGCAGCGTTGAAACTGGCGCGGACAATGAGCAGTACTTC	CSVETGADNEQYF
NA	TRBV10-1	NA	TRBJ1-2	TGCGCCAGCAGGGAGACACTGGACCAATCTGGCTACACCTTC	CASRETLDQSGYTF
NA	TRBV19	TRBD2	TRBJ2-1	TGTGCCAGTAGTTCCTCGTCGGGACTAGCTTCAGGGGAGCAGTTCTTC	CASSSSSGLASGEQFF
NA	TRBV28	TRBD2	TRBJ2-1	TGTGCCAGCACCACCGGGGGGGGTTACAATGAGCAGTTCTTC	CASTTGGGYNEQFF
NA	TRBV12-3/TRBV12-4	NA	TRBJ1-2	TGTGCCACCTTAAGAGAGGGACAACTTTATGGCTACACCTTC	CATLREGQLYGYTF